Listed below are T cell receptor beta chains from one sample, sequenced in a study of response to subunit inactivated influenza vaccine. TCRdb processed the RT-PCR reads anew with MiXCR; each CDR3 protein has one entry. The repertoire includes around 850,000 distinct CDR3 sequences, less than 20% of them detected once, and roughly a tenth sits in the top ten. The sample here was PBMCs from blood, taken approximately 5 days after vaccination. The receptor source for this set is a man aged 50-59 years who received an inactivated influenza vaccine. Each CDR3 is given with its conserved first and last residue. Fields, in order: V gene, D gene, clone size, J gene, CDR3 protein, CDR3 DNA. D genes are given only for firm matches. The size field is filled for only some rows; it gives once, few, many or a size class.

V: TRBV20-1; D: TRBD1; size: few; J: TRBJ1-4; CDR3: CSARLGTGVTNEKLFF; DNA: TGCAGTGCTAGATTGGGGACAGGGGTAACTAATGAAAAACTGTTTTTT
V: TRBV7-2; D: TRBD1; size: -; J: TRBJ2-7; CDR3: CASSLVGGGPSYEQYF; DNA: TGTGCCAGCAGCTTAGTAGGGGGCGGCCCCTCCTACGAGCAGTACTTC
V: TRBV30; D: -; size: -; J: TRBJ2-7; CDR3: CAWSGGSYEQYF; DNA: TGTGCCTGGAGTGGGGGGTCCTACGAGCAGTACTTC
V: TRBV27; D: -; size: -; J: TRBJ2-3; CDR3: CASRLSGADTQYF; DNA: TGTGCCAGCAGACTCTCCGGGGCAGATACGCAGTATTTT
V: TRBV5-1; D: -; size: -; J: TRBJ2-5; CDR3: CASSEEGETQYF; DNA: TGCGCCAGCAGCGAGGAGGGAGAGACCCAGTACTTC
V: TRBV12-3/TRBV12-4; D: -; size: many; J: TRBJ2-2; CDR3: CASSAQLARNTGELFF; DNA: TGTGCCAGCAGTGCCCAGTTAGCGCGAAACACCGGGGAGCTGTTTTTT
V: TRBV28; D: -; size: -; J: TRBJ2-7; CDR3: CATSLIQGFYEQYF; DNA: TGTGCCACCAGTTTAATACAGGGTTTCTACGAGCAGTACTTC
V: TRBV11-3; D: TRBD1; size: -; J: TRBJ2-1; CDR3: CASSPPGDRGGYNEQFF; DNA: TGTGCCAGCAGCCCCCCAGGGGACAGGGGAGGCTACAATGAGCAGTTCTTC
V: TRBV7-2; D: -; size: few; J: TRBJ1-1; CDR3: CASSKAGQLNTEAFF; DNA: TGTGCCAGCAGCAAAGCAGGACAGCTGAACACTGAAGCTTTCTTT
V: TRBV20-1; D: -; size: few; J: TRBJ2-1; CDR3: CSATPADLYNEQFF; DNA: TGCAGTGCTACCCCGGCAGATCTCTACAATGAGCAGTTCTTC
V: TRBV28; D: -; size: few; J: TRBJ2-5; CDR3: CASSFAGLSQETQYF; DNA: TGTGCCAGCAGTTTTGCGGGTCTAAGCCAAGAGACCCAGTACTTC
V: TRBV20-1; D: -; size: many; J: TRBJ2-3; CDR3: CSASRGGGGTYTQYF; DNA: TGCAGTGCTAGTCGCGGGGGAGGGGGTACATATACGCAGTATTTT
V: TRBV5-1; D: TRBD2; size: -; J: TRBJ2-3; CDR3: CASSTGGGTDTQYF; DNA: TGCGCCAGCAGCACCGGGGGGGGCACAGATACGCAGTATTTT